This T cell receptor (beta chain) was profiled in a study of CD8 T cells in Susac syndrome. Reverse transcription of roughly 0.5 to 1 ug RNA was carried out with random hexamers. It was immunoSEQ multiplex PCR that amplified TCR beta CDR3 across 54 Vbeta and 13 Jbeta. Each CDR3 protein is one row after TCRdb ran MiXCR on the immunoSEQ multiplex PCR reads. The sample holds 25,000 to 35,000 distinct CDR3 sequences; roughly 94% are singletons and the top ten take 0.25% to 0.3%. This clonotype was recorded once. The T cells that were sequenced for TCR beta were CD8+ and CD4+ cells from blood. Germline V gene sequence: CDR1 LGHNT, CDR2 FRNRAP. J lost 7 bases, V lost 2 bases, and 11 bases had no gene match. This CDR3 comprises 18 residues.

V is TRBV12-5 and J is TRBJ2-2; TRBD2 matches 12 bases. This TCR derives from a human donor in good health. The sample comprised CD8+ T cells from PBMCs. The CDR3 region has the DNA TGTGCTAGTGGTTTGACTAGCGGGGGGCCTCAGATCCACGGGGAGCTGTTTTTT. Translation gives CASGLTSGGPQIHGELFF.